The 2 T cell receptor beta chains reported below all come from one sample, sequenced in a study of Ad26.COV2.S vaccination and SARS-CoV-2 variants. Described treatment: around 19 received Ad26.COV2.S at low or high dose, single or two shots; about 5 received placebo; per-sample allocation not given. Following the first vaccine or placebo injection, samples were taken on day 63. Measured with immunoSEQ multiplex PCR; TCRdb has only the in-frame clones, and not every one. The data contain around 450,000 clones, 90% of them singletons. The specimen comprised peripheral blood, sampled in a trial of Ad26.COV2.S vaccine versus placebo. The receptors were sampled from a person between 18 and 59 years old who received the Ad26.COV2.S COVID-19 vaccine or a placebo.

This chain connects TRBV27 to TRBJ1-1; no clear D. Germline V gene lookup returns CDR1 MNHEY and CDR2 SMNVEV (reference sequence). This CDR3 comprises 13 residues. V was shortened by 3 bases and J by 5 bases, with 10 bases between the two germline ends. DNA for the CDR3: TGTGCCAGCAGTTTTTCTCCGGGGACTGAAGCTTTCTTT. Protein product: CASSFSPGTEAFF.

This clone was seen more than once but under ten times. V usage is TRBV4-2 and J usage is TRBJ1-1; D is undetermined. The germline gives CDR1 LGHNA, CDR2 YNFKEQ. Between the trimmed V and J ends, which lost 3 bases and 1 base, there was a span of 12 bases. The CDR3 contains 15 residues. The chain's CDR3 is CASSQTMNTNTEAFF. The CDR3 DNA is TGTGCCAGCAGCCAGACAATGAATACGAACACTGAAGCTTTCTTT.